Listed below are T cell receptor beta chains from one sample, sequenced in a study of cytomegalovirus exposure and HLA in healthy donors. TCRdb keeps only in-frame clones here, not all; method: immunoSEQ multiplex PCR. The sample lists over 100,000 clones; approximately 72% were seen once. Input material: PBMCs. These receptors originate from a man between 18 and 35 years old in good health and CMV-seronegative. Each CDR3 is given without its conserved first and last residue. A D gene is named only where the DNA matches it firmly.

V gene	J gene	D gene	CDR3 protein
TRBV28	TRBJ1-2	-	ASSSTGCGYT
TRBV27	TRBJ2-7	TRBD2	ASSPSGLAAYEQY
TRBV7-2	TRBJ2-6	TRBD2	ASSVSGRGSGANVLT
TRBV7-2	TRBJ2-3	-	ASSPTRVFSTDTQY
TRBV7-9	TRBJ1-2	-	ASSPLWEYGYT
TRBV7-9	TRBJ1-1	TRBD1	AGRDRGNTEAF
TRBV6-1	TRBJ1-2	-	ASTLYT
TRBV6-1	TRBJ1-4	-	ASCGLSVTNEKLF
TRBV5-6	TRBJ2-1	TRBD2	ASSLSGRGHNEQF
TRBV2	TRBJ1-6	TRBD1	ASSEVQGAGSPLH
TRBV28	TRBJ2-1	-	ASSLGRDDEQF
TRBV30	TRBJ2-1	-	AWSLLPVPEQF
TRBV29-1	TRBJ2-1	TRBD1	SVARQGMRNEQF
TRBV4-1	TRBJ1-5	-	ASSQGVVVQPQH
TRBV11-3	TRBJ2-3	-	ASRSASDSTQY
TRBV19	TRBJ2-2	TRBD1	ASSIPTGTGKPGELF
TRBV4-2	TRBJ2-5	-	ASSQSVQETQY
TRBV2	TRBJ2-5	TRBD2	ASLKRGLQETQY
TRBV27	TRBJ2-1	TRBD2	ASRDLLAGGPHEQF
TRBV14	TRBJ1-2	-	ASSQASGGVDGYT
TRBV29-1	TRBJ1-1	-	SVIEFIATEAF
TRBV5-1	TRBJ1-1	TRBD1	ASSVAGGNTEAF
TRBV7-8	TRBJ1-1	-	ASSLTSRPDTEAF
TRBV5-1	TRBJ2-5	-	ASAAGKQETQY
TRBV18	TRBJ2-5	-	ASSPSNIIETQY
TRBV19	TRBJ2-1	TRBD2	ASSRASGASAQF
TRBV19	TRBJ2-3	-	ASSTASSGTQY
TRBV6-5	TRBJ2-4	TRBD1	ASRETGADIQY
TRBV5-1	TRBJ2-5	-	ASSLDPGRETQY
TRBV23-1	TRBJ1-4	-	ASRLEGYEKLF
TRBV7-9	TRBJ1-5	TRBD1	ASSHDRGSNQPQH
TRBV5-1	TRBJ2-7	-	ASSSLGGAPYEQY
TRBV6-4	TRBJ2-7	TRBD2	ASSVEAGAGEQY
TRBV5-1	TRBJ1-1	-	ASSLSGTLNTEAF
TRBV23-1	TRBJ1-4	TRBD1	ASPTGVLGEKLF
TRBV4-3	TRBJ2-7	TRBD2	ASSPTRVAGGREQY
TRBV6-5	TRBJ1-2	-	ASSYSTGTSNGYT
TRBV5-6	TRBJ2-7	-	ASSPVARSSYEQY
TRBV4-1	TRBJ2-3	-	ASSQDRPRTTDTQY
TRBV29-1	TRBJ2-7	TRBD1	SVELGTASYEQY
TRBV7-8	TRBJ2-5	-	ASSLREGGGVTQY
TRBV5-4	TRBJ1-1	TRBD1	ASSHGQGRNTEAF
TRBV5-6	TRBJ1-2	-	ASRVGRENGYP
TRBV13	TRBJ2-7	TRBD2	ASSLGIAGGTYEQY
TRBV2	TRBJ2-7	TRBD2	ASRKGLAGGTKNEQY
TRBV29-1	TRBJ2-1	TRBD1	SSTGTGMYEQF
TRBV6-5	TRBJ2-2	TRBD1	ATQGQWAGELF
TRBV2	TRBJ1-1	-	ATSRRGLNTEAF
TRBV5-4	TRBJ2-3	TRBD2	ASSLNRGGFGTDTQY
TRBV19	TRBJ1-2	-	ASSSPLAGYGYT
TRBV7-9	TRBJ2-1	-	ASSLGVTAYIYNEQF
TRBV5-1	TRBJ2-7	-	ASSLTGEQY
TRBV19	TRBJ1-5	-	ASWGASNQPQH
TRBV7-2	TRBJ2-7	-	ASSPRQFREQY
TRBV9	TRBJ2-7	TRBD2	ASSTTGLADYEQY
TRBV7-9	TRBJ1-2	TRBD1	ASSTGDGYT
TRBV10-2	TRBJ2-1	TRBD2	ASIRGLADSNEQF
TRBV6-6	TRBJ1-1	-	ASTPEVRNTEAF